This T cell receptor (beta chain) is drawn from a study of blood T cell repertoires in COVID-19. In the study overall: Samples came from the United States, Italy and Spain, spanning acute and convalescent COVID-19.

The CDR3 has 13 amino acids. CDR1 and CDR2 from the germline V gene are MNHEY and SMNVEV (reference sequence). With 10 bases removed from V and 7 bases from J, the gap between germline ends came to 20 bases. In the source study's methods: Estimation of nucleated cell counts relied on the amplification of reference gene primers. Sequencing used immunoSEQ multiplex PCR; TCRdb keeps in-frame clones, though not all of them. The V and J calls and the clone size are those of that table, but D and trimming were determined from the DNA. Of 300,000 to 400,000 clones in the sample, around 87% are singletons; the top ten hold 1%.

V gene TRBV27 combines with J gene TRBJ2-7, with a weak D call TRBD2 (6 bases). Sequencing was carried out using peripheral blood. The clonotype was recovered from a man aged 50-60 years with active or convalescent COVID-19. The chain's CDR3 is CATQAGTPREQYF. The CDR3 nucleotides read TGTGCCACCCAAGCCGGGACTCCCAGAGAGCAGTACTTC.